A single TCR beta chain is shown here with its context. Patients of the Seattle cohort, enrolled during active infection, were followed longitudinally. Authors' processing steps: How many nucleated cells were present was estimated from reference gene primer amplification. Profiling relied on immunoSEQ multiplex PCR, and the TCRdb table lists in-frame clones only, not all of them. D and trimming come from the DNA, and the V and J calls and clone size come from that table. The table has around 300,000 clones, approximately 91% seen once. The sample is drawn from a study of blood T cell repertoires in COVID-19. About the study: From the United States, Italy and Spain came samples of acute and convalescent COVID-19.

Looked up from germline, CDR1 is MNHEY and CDR2 is SMNVEV (reference sequence). J lost 6 bases, V lost 5 bases, and 13 bases had no gene match. CDR3 size: 16 residues. The gene calls are TRBV27 and TRBJ1-5; 7 bases line up with TRBD1. The sample taken for sequencing was peripheral blood. The source of this sequence is a woman younger than 45 with COVID-19, enrolled during active disease. Here the CDR3 reads CASSPETGNLLQPQHF. The CDR3 DNA reads TGTGCCAGCAGTCCAGAGACAGGGAATCTCCTTCAGCCCCAGCATTTT.